This T cell receptor (beta chain) came from a study of naive and memory T cell subsets. This clonotype was seen at least ten times. The beta constant-region primer was an equimolar mix of two oligonucleotides covering TRBC1 and TRBC2. Ligated cDNA was amplified by four rounds of PCR with nested alpha and beta constant-region primers and SP2. TCRdb reanalysed the UMI-ligation and nested PCR reads using MiXCR and keeps one entry per CDR3 protein. The table has around 130,000 distinct CDR3 sequences, 35% to 40% seen once. The sequence was obtained from a human donor in good health. The specimen was central memory CD4+ T cells from blood.

The chain's CDR3 is CASSPPTPRVTNSPLHF. The CDR3 region has the DNA TGTGCCAGCAGTCCCCCAACCCCCAGGGTGACGAATTCACCCCTCCACTTT. The chain combines TRBV12-3 or TRBV12-4 with TRBJ1-6; D might be TRBD1 (5 bases). CDR3 size: 17 residues. V dropped 5 bases and J dropped 7 bases, with 21 bases sitting between them.